A single T cell receptor (beta chain) is shown here with its context. Its antigen specificity is not known. One base away there is no much larger clone; base qualities are not given. The germline V gene yields MNHNS for CDR1 and SASEGT for CDR2. Trimming removed 8 bases from V and 0 bases from J, leaving 8 bases between the germline ends. Spanning cysteine to phenylalanine, the CDR3 consists of 13 amino acids. Solely the CDR3 DNA is kept, with 39 bases framed from the first base. This record belongs to a study of beta chain features in type 1 diabetes (dated by TCRdb to 2016 to 2018). In terms of the full investigation: No differences in mean age, gender distribution, total cell number or subset yield were found between patients and healthy donors. A total of 107,917,701 sorted cells were examined across all samples, and RNA yield correlated strongly with the number of cells per subset. In the study, TCRB repertoires of sorted circulating CD4+ T cell subsets from recently diagnosed type 1 diabetes patients were compared with those of matched healthy donors. Whereas all 30 or so donors provided naive and central memory subsets, regulatory and stem cell-like memory subsets were isolated from just 8 patients and about eight healthy donors. General study outcomes and caveats: Patients with type 1 diabetes made fewer insertions and deleted more nucleotides at VDJ recombination sites, implying thymic rearrangement abnormalities. Because small numbers of individuals were included in the HLA sub-analyses, any influence of HLA type on TCRB rearrangement was left unresolved. Because cDNA rather than genomic DNA was sequenced, highly expressing activated cells could have been over-represented, although no difference in activation and CD3 levels was found between groups. Naive, central memory and regulatory TCRB repertoires appeared to be more similar among patients than among healthy donors. Type 1 diabetes patients showed a moderate but significant shortening of TCRB CDR3 length in all four CD4+ subsets. Shorter templates might have been favored by PCR, but patient and control samples were amplified and corrected together, so both groups would have been affected equally by any skew.

The entire amount of isolated RNA was reverse transcribed using the High Capacity cDNA Reverse Transcription Kit, so the sequenced TCRB transcripts were expressed ones. Deep immunoSEQ sequencing was applied to naive, central memory and regulatory T cell samples, giving an average of around 4 million total reads per sample. After sorted cells were lysed in RLT buffer, RNA was extracted with DNase-treated RNeasy Micro or Mini kits, with the choice depending on cell number. Each cell subset was processed on its own to prevent cross-contamination, while patient and healthy donor samples were processed together. TCRB sequences were amplified from cDNA with the immunoSEQ multiplex PCR, producing 87-bp fragments spanning the CDR3 region. Amplicons were sequenced on the Illumina HiSeq platform. In the original analysis: PCR bias was corrected computationally using synthetic template baselines, and reads within Hamming distance 2 were collapsed, with unmergeable singletons discarded. Reads were aligned to IMGT to assign V, D and J genes, CDR3 length, and insertions or deletions at six rearrangement sites. Within each subset, clonotype counts were normalized to sorted cell number, after which true diversity and Gini coefficients were computed with the tcR R package. The overlap coefficient, calculated on TCRB nucleotide sequences, was used to measure repertoire sharing. Out-of-frame TCRB sequences from naive cells were analyzed as a proxy for the pre-selection repertoire. TCRdb re-hosts the immuneACCESS table, in-frame sequences only. Its copies lack some clones; in the studies checked, an unresolved V gene accounts for under half of them, and the cause for the rest is not known. V and J calls and clone size come straight from that table; D and trimming were deduced from the DNA. In this sample the table shows roughly 450,000 clones, 14% of which occur a single time. The ten largest clones represent roughly 0.038% of the sample.

A single peripheral blood draw of approximately 110 mL on average was collected from each donor into heparinised tubes. A BD FACSAria II and a panel including CD45RO, CCR7, CD25, CD127, CD95 and CD27 were used to sort naive, central memory, regulatory and stem cell-like memory CD4+ T cells. Every sorted population had a purity above 95%. PBMCs were separated immediately by Lymphoprep density gradient centrifugation and were stained directly, without being cultured. So that batch effects would be minimized, each experiment stained and sorted samples in pairs, pairing one healthy donor with one patient.

This TCR derives from a man aged 25 to 45 in good health. Sequencing was carried out using naive CD4+ T cells from blood. Reading the label with the study, this specimen's cell subset or site is: true naive CD4+ T cells. This chain joins TRBV6-1 to TRBJ1-5; TRBD1 could be the D gene, as 5 bases match. The DNA is TGTGCCAGCGGGGCGGATAGCAATCAGCCCCAGCATTTT. This yields the protein CASGADSNQPQHF.